These 15 T cell receptor beta chains originate from one sample sequenced in a study of cytomegalovirus exposure and HLA in healthy donors. 60 Vbeta and 13 Jbeta primers were used in PCR. The data were produced by immunoSEQ multiplex PCR, yet TCRdb's version contains in-frame clones alone and is incomplete. Among 110,000 or so clones listed, around 80% were seen once. Sequences were obtained from PBMCs. The receptors come from a man younger than 40 in good health and CMV-seronegative.

The rearrangement links TRBV29-1 to TRBJ2-3, with D tentatively TRBD2 (5 bases). This CDR3 is built from 13 residues. CDR1 is SQVTM, CDR2 ANQGSEA, per germline. Trimming stripped 5 bases from V and 6 bases from J, with 15 bases between. The CDR3: CSVPISGMDTQYF. The CDR3 bases are TGCAGCGTTCCAATATCCGGGATGGATACGCAGTATTTT.

This chain connects TRBV2 to TRBJ1-5; D is undetermined. V lost 6 bases and J lost 6, with 18 bases in between. Per the germline V gene, CDR1 is SNHLY and CDR2 is FYNNEI. This CDR3 is built from 15 residues. In DNA form, the CDR3 reads TGTGCCAGCAGCATTGACTCGATAGCGGGTCAGCCCCAGCATTTT. This translates into CASSIDSIAGQPQHF.

CDR3 sequence: CASSRGQGAEKLFF. The CDR3 DNA reads TGCGCCAGCAGCCGGGGACAGGGCGCTGAAAAACTGTTTTTT. This chain connects TRBV5-1 to TRBJ1-4; 9 bases map to TRBD1. The CDR3 loop spans 14 amino acids. Germline V gene lookup returns CDR1 SGHRS and CDR2 YFSETQ. Trimming removed 4 bases from V and 7 bases from J; junction bases left unmatched: 5. The whole variable domain, remainder taken from reference TRBV5-1 and TRBJ1-4, is KAGVTQTPRYLIKTRGQQVTLSCSPISGHRSVSWYQQTPGQGLQFLFEYFSETQRNKGNFPGRFSGRQFSNSRSEMNVSTLELGDSALYLCASSRGQGAEKLFFGSGTQLSVL.

This chain links TRBV27 with TRBJ2-1, with 12 bases identical to TRBD2. The CDR3 totals 15 residues. V shed 2 bases and J 5 bases; nucleotides not matched to a gene: 1. CDR1 is MNHEY and CDR2 is SMNVEV in the germline V gene (reference sequence). The CDR3 is CASSLTSGRNNEQFF. The CDR3 DNA reads as TGTGCCAGCAGTTTAACTAGCGGGAGGAACAATGAGCAGTTCTTC.

The chain links TRBV9 to TRBJ2-1, with 10 bases aligning to TRBD2. The CDR3 has 20 residues. Germline V lookup: CDR1 SGDLS, CDR2 YYNGEE. Trimming removed 4 bases from V and 0 bases from J; junction bases left unmatched: 16. DNA for the CDR3: TGTGCCAGCAGCTCAAAGCGGGGGGGCACCAACGTAGGCTCCTACAATGAGCAGTTCTTC. Its protein is CASSSKRGGTNVGSYNEQFF.

V is TRBV27 and J is TRBJ2-1; a weak D match, TRBD1 (7 bases). Germline assignment: CDR1 MNHEY and CDR2 SMNVEV (reference sequence). V was clipped by 7 bases and J by 9 bases, with 16 bases between them. CDR3 length: 13 amino acids. For the CDR3, the DNA is TGTGCCAGCACCCCAGGGGGAGGTGGTGAGCAGTTCTTC. It encodes CASTPGGGGEQFF.

The rearrangement links TRBV7-2 to TRBJ2-1; 12 bases match TRBD2. The germline gives CDR1 SGHTA, CDR2 FQGNSA. The ends lost 1 base at V and 8 bases at J; junction bases unmatched: 6. There are 16 residues in the CDR3. CDR3 protein: CASSLVASGGADEQFF. The CDR3 region has the DNA TGTGCCAGCAGCTTAGTTGCTAGCGGGGGGGCTGATGAGCAGTTCTTC.

V gene TRBV6-5 combines with J gene TRBJ2-2; no clear D. V was trimmed by 2 bases and J by 0 bases, leaving 7 bases between them. The CDR3 spans 15 residues. From germline, CDR1 is MNHEY and CDR2 SVGAGI. CDR3 sequence: CASSYQQANTGELFF. The CDR3 coding sequence is TGTGCCAGCAGTTACCAGCAGGCGAACACCGGGGAGCTGTTTTTT.

This clone was observed a few times. This chain links TRBV14 with TRBJ2-1, with a possible D match to TRBD1 (6 bases). Germline assignment: CDR1 SGHDN and CDR2 FVKESK. The CDR3 runs to 15 residues. V lost 0 bases, J lost 9 bases, and 15 bases lay in between. The CDR3 nucleotides read TGTGCCAGCAGCCAAGAGGGGCAGGGGTTTGGTGAGCAGTTCTTC. Amino acid sequence: CASSQEGQGFGEQFF.

This chain connects TRBV5-4 to TRBJ2-3; 12 bases map to TRBD2. This CDR3 is 17 amino acids long. Germline assignment: CDR1 SGHNT and CDR2 YYREEE (reference sequence). With V trimmed by 4 bases and J by 0 bases, 6 bases remained unmatched. The DNA for the CDR3 is TGTGCCAGCAGCCCCGGACTAGCGGGAACTAGCACAGATACGCAGTATTTT. Translation: CASSPGLAGTSTDTQYF.

This clone has just a few counts. The chain carries TRBV5-1 and TRBJ1-4; possibly TRBD1 for D (6 bases). The CDR3 spans 14 residues. CDR1 is SGHRS, CDR2 YFSETQ, per germline. The V end lost 3 bases, the J end lost 7 bases, and 13 bases lay between the germline ends. In nucleotides, the CDR3 is TGCGCCAGCAGCTCACAGGGTGGAGTTGAAAAACTGTTTTTT. This translates into CASSSQGGVEKLFF.

This rearrangement joins TRBV5-5 to TRBJ2-2; 8 nucleotides match TRBD1. The V gene's germline CDR1 is SGHKS and CDR2 YYEKEE (reference sequence). This CDR3 has 16 residues. The ends lost 0 bases at V and 0 bases at J; junction bases unmatched: 1. The CDR3 coding sequence is TGTGCCAGCAGCTTGGCGACAGGGGCGAACACCGGGGAGCTGTTTTTT. The encoded protein is CASSLATGANTGELFF.

The chain employs TRBV28 and TRBJ2-3; tentative D call: TRBD1 (6 bases). The CDR3 length is 14 residues. Trimming cost V 5 bases and J 4 bases, with 13 bases left between them. Germline V gene data show CDR1 as MDHEN and CDR2 as SYDVKM. CDR3 amino acids: CASSKQGTADTQYF. The CDR3 DNA reads TGTGCCAGCAGTAAACAGGGAACGGCAGATACGCAGTATTTT.

The rearrangement links TRBV28 to TRBJ1-2, with 7 bases that match TRBD1. V lost 4 bases to trimming and J lost 6 bases; unmatched junction nucleotides: 11. The CDR3 contains 15 residues. Germline lookup yields CDR1 MDHEN and CDR2 SYDVKM. DNA of the CDR3: TGTGCCAGCAGTTCGCCCGGGACAGCTAATCATGGCTACACCTTC. It translates to CASSSPGTANHGYTF.

V and J are TRBV6-6 and TRBJ2-1; D might be TRBD1 (6 bases). Trimming stripped 1 base from V and 3 bases from J, with 10 bases between. Germline V gives CDR1 MNHNY, CDR2 SVGAGI (reference sequence). This CDR3 has 15 amino acids. CDR3 DNA sequence: TGTGCCAGCAGTTACTTGCAGGGGTACTACAATGAGCAGTTCTTC. Translating it yields CASSYLQGYYNEQFF.